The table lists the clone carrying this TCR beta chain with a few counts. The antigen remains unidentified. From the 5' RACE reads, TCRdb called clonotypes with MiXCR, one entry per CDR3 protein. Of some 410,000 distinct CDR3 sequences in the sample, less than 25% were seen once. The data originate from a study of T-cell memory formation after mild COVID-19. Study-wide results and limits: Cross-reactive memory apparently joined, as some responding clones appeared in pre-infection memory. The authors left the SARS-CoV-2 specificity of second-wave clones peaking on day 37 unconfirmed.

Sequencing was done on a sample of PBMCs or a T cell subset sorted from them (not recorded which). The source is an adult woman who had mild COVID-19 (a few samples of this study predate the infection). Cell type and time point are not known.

CDR3 sequence: CASSYSNSDYEQYF. The CDR3 DNA reads TGTGCCAGCAGTTACTCGAACAGCGACTACGAGCAGTACTTC. The chain carries TRBV6-5 and TRBJ2-7; D unclear. This CDR3 region has 14 residues. V was shortened by 0 bases and J by 3 bases, with 9 bases between the two germline ends. Germline CDR1 and CDR2: MNHEY and SVGAGI.